This TCR beta chain was sequenced for a study of T-cell reconstitution after alpha-beta-depleted transplantation in children. Construction of the TCRbeta library involved unique molecular identifiers. MiXCR, run by TCRdb on the PCR reads, gives a single entry per CDR3 protein. The sample carries over 550,000 distinct CDR3 sequences, over 9.5% recorded once. The J segment lost 0 bases and the V segment lost 0 bases, leaving 4 bases of the junction unmatched. This CDR3 comprises 17 residues. Germline lookup yields CDR1 KGHSH and CDR2 LQKENI. The sequencing used PBMCs from the stem cell graft donor, collected from the stem cell graft. The source is a human donor who donated a stem cell graft to a child with acute myeloid leukemia. V usage is TRBV18 and J usage is TRBJ1-5; 8 bases agree with TRBD1. The CDR3 sequence: CASSPPTGGNSNQPQHF. The CDR3 nucleotides read TGTGCCAGCTCACCACCCACAGGGGGAAATAGCAATCAGCCCCAGCATTTT.